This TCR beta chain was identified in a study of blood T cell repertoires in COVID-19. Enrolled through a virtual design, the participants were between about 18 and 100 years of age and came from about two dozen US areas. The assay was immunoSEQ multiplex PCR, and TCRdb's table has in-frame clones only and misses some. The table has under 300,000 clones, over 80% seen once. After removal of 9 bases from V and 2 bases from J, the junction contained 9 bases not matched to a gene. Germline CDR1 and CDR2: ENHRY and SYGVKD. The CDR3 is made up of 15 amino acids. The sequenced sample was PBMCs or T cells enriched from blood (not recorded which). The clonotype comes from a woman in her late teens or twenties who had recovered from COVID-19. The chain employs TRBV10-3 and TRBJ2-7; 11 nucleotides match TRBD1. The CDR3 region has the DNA TGTGCCATAACCCCCGGGACAGGGGGAACCTACGAGCAGTACTTC. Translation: CAITPGTGGTYEQYF.